Each of the 18 T cell receptor beta chains below was sequenced from the same sample in a study of CD8 T cells in Susac syndrome. Random hexamers were used to reverse transcribe the RNA input (about 0.5 to 1 ug). MiXCR, run by TCRdb on the immunoSEQ multiplex PCR reads, gives a single entry per CDR3 protein. This sample yields about 77,000 distinct CDR3 sequences, of which about 93% are seen a single time; approximately 0.52% belongs to the top ten. The sequenced sample was CD4+ T cells from PBMCs. The receptors stem from a human donor with Susac syndrome.

The chain combines TRBV24-1 with TRBJ2-7, with D possibly matching TRBD2 (6 bases). The germline gives CDR1 KGHDR, CDR2 SFDVKD. The V and J ends lost 4 bases and 9 bases respectively, with 21 bases between them. The CDR3 contains 15 residues. The CDR3: CATSESGTPGKLQYF. The CDR3 coding sequence is TGTGCCACCAGTGAATCCGGGACTCCCGGCAAGTTGCAGTACTTC.

V and J are TRBV5-1 and TRBJ2-7; D is possibly TRBD1 or TRBD2 (5 bases each). V was pared by 0 bases and J by 1 base, with 17 bases between. The CDR3 consists of 17 residues. Germline V CDR1 and CDR2: SGHRS, YFSETQ. CDR3 in amino acids: CASSLGPGPTRSYEQYF. The CDR3 nucleotides are TGCGCCAGCAGCTTGGGGCCGGGACCGACACGATCCTACGAGCAGTACTTC.

The genes are TRBV3-1 and TRBJ2-6; D unclear. Germline-derived CDR1 and CDR2 are LGHDT and YNNKEL (reference sequence). The V and J ends lost 3 bases and 3 bases respectively, with 15 bases between them. The CDR3 is made up of 17 amino acids. CDR3 protein: CASSQARFTGGANVLTF. The CDR3 DNA reads TGTGCCAGCAGCCAGGCGAGATTTACGGGTGGGGCCAACGTCCTGACTTTC.

This chain connects TRBV12-3 or TRBV12-4 to TRBJ1-2; tentatively, D is TRBD1 (6 bases). Trimming cost V 3 bases and J 6 bases, with 14 bases left between them. The CDR3 spans 14 residues. The DNA of the CDR3 is TGTGCCAGCAGTTTGAGAAGGGGGTTGGATGGCTACACCTTC. Protein: CASSLRRGLDGYTF.

The chain links TRBV11-2 to TRBJ2-1; TRBD2 agrees at 14 bases. V lost 4 bases and J lost 9; bases outside the gene matches: 20. The CDR3 spans 20 residues. Germline-derived CDR1 and CDR2 are SGHAT and FQNNGV. The CDR3, as DNA: TGTGCCAGCAGCTCCCGCGGGACATCTGGGACTAGCGGGAGTGGGAGTGAGCAGTTCTTC. It specifies CASSSRGTSGTSGSGSEQFF. The whole variable domain, remainder taken from reference TRBV11-2 and TRBJ2-1, is EAGVAQSPRYKIIEKRQSVAFWCNPISGHATLYWYQQILGQGPKLLIQFQNNGVVDDSQLPKDRFSAERLKGVDSTLKIQPAKLEDSAVYLCASSSRGTSGTSGSGSEQFFGPGTRLTVL.

The chain uses TRBV30 and TRBJ2-3; TRBD2 is a possible D gene (5 bases). Germline CDR1 is GTSNPN and CDR2 is SVGIG (reference sequence). The CDR3 sequence is 14 residues long. V was shortened by 1 base and J by 0 bases, with 8 bases between the two germline ends. The CDR3 nucleotides read TGTGCCTGGAGTGCCGGCGGGAGCACAGATACGCAGTATTTT. Amino acid sequence: CAWSAGGSTDTQYF.

V is TRBV20-1 and J is TRBJ2-1; TRBD1 aligns across 7 bases. V lost 5 bases to trimming and J lost 3 bases; unmatched junction nucleotides: 10. Per germline, CDR1 DFQATT and CDR2 SNEGSKA (reference sequence). This CDR3 is built from 15 residues. CDR3 in DNA: TGCAGTGCTCACTCACGGACAGGCCTCTACAATGAGCAGTTCTTC. Translated: CSAHSRTGLYNEQFF.

The chain has TRBV11-1 and TRBJ2-3; D is possibly TRBD2 (6 bases). V lost 4 bases and J lost 5, with 31 bases in between. Germline V gives CDR1 SGHAT, CDR2 FQDESV (reference sequence). The CDR3 sequence is 20 residues long. The CDR3 region is CASSYTLPIGTVPSRDTQYF. In DNA form, the CDR3 reads TGTGCCAGCAGCTATACTCTTCCCATCGGGACTGTTCCTTCTCGAGATACGCAGTATTTT.

With regard to this clonotype: A junction end diverges from the germline sequence, so it may reflect a read error. The rearrangement joins TRBV3-1 to TRBJ1-2; D might be TRBD1 (6 bases). CDR3 length: 12 amino acids. From germline, CDR1 is LGHDT and CDR2 YNNKEL (reference sequence). In nucleotides, the CDR3 is TGTGCCAGCAGCTACCAAGCAGGGGCCGGCTCCTTC. Translation gives CASSYQAGAGSF. The full variable domain, in which reference TRBV3-1 and TRBJ1-2 provide the parts outside the CDR3, is DTAVSQTPKYLVTQMGNDKSIKCEQNLGHDTMYWYKQDSKKFLKIMFSYNNKELIINETVPNRFSPKSPDKAHLNLHINSLELGDSAVYFCASSYQAGAGSFGSGTRLTVV.

The V gene is TRBV2, the J gene TRBJ2-7; 9 bases fit TRBD2. The CDR3 extends over 14 amino acids. With 4 bases clipped from V and 0 bases from J, the junction kept 1 base outside the gene matches. Germline V gene lookup returns CDR1 SNHLY and CDR2 FYNNEI. The CDR3 sequence: CASSVSGSSYEQYF. CDR3 DNA sequence: TGTGCCAGCAGTGTTAGCGGGAGCTCCTACGAGCAGTACTTC.

The chain joins TRBV5-6 to TRBJ1-5, with a possible D match to TRBD1 (5 bases). The CDR3 totals 16 residues. With 1 base removed from V and 6 bases from J, the gap between germline ends came to 17 bases. CDR1 is SGHDT, CDR2 YYEEEE, per germline. CDR3 loop: CASSLSGRIRGQPQHF. The CDR3 DNA is TGTGCCAGCAGCTTGTCGGGGCGGATTAGAGGTCAGCCCCAGCATTTT.

The V gene is TRBV6-6, the J gene TRBJ2-5; possibly TRBD2 for D (6 bases). Germline V gene data show CDR1 as MNHNY and CDR2 as SVGAGI (reference sequence). This CDR3 comprises 15 residues. Trimming took off 4 bases at V and 5 bases at J, with 17 bases between the two ends. The CDR3 DNA follows: TGTGCCAGCAGTTTCGTAGGGGTAGGAGGGGAGACCCAGTACTTC. Protein: CASSFVGVGGETQYF.

The chain links TRBV12-3 or TRBV12-4 to TRBJ2-2, with D perhaps TRBD2 (5 bases). The V and J ends lost 0 bases and 5 bases respectively, with 10 bases between them. The CDR3 is made up of 15 amino acids. CDR3: CASSLAGVRTGELFF. The CDR3 DNA sequence: TGTGCCAGCAGTTTAGCGGGAGTGAGGACCGGGGAGCTGTTTTTT.

The chain links TRBV6-6 to TRBJ2-5; 10 nucleotides agree with TRBD1. Losses at the gene ends were 4 bases for V and 4 bases for J; bases not matched to a gene: 3. The germline V gene encodes CDR1 MNHNY and CDR2 SVGAGI (reference sequence). The CDR3 has 14 residues. CDR3 bases: TGTGCCAGCAGTTCCCGGACAGGGGGAGAGACCCAGTACTTC. Its translation is CASSSRTGGETQYF.

The chain carries TRBV5-4 and TRBJ2-1; TRBD2 aligns across 10 bases. The CDR3 runs 11 residues. With V trimmed by 4 bases and J by 14 bases, 3 bases remained unmatched. Germline V gives CDR1 SGHNT, CDR2 YYREEE (reference sequence). CDR3 residues: CASSLGTSEFF. The CDR3 coding sequence is TGTGCCAGCAGCCTCGGGACTAGCGAGTTCTTC.

This chain joins TRBV5-1 and TRBJ2-3; TRBD2 might be the D (5 bases). The V end lost 0 bases, the J end lost 4 bases, and 9 bases lay between the germline ends. CDR1 is SGHRS and CDR2 is YFSETQ in the germline V gene. CDR3 size: 14 residues. The CDR3 DNA follows: TGCGCCAGCAGCTTGGAGAGGGTTGCAGATACGCAGTATTTT. Amino acid sequence: CASSLERVADTQYF.

The CDR3 DNA follows: TGTGCCTGCACCGGGAGACCGACGGCGGACACTGAAGCTTTCTTT. Protein product: CACTGRPTADTEAFF. V and J are TRBV7-8 and TRBJ1-1; D call uncertain. With 11 bases removed from V and 3 bases from J, the gap between germline ends came to 22 bases. Looked up from germline, CDR1 is SGHVS and CDR2 is FQNEAQ. The CDR3 is 15 amino acids.

J is TRBJ2-3 and V is TRBV7-2; 7 nucleotides agree with TRBD2. Germline V gene data show CDR1 as SGHTA and CDR2 as FQGNSA. The CDR3 covers 16 residues. V shed 5 bases and J 6 bases; nucleotides not matched to a gene: 14. CDR3 in amino acids: CASSPLGGRALDTQYF. The CDR3 DNA sequence: TGTGCCAGCAGCCCCCTTGGGGGGAGGGCCCTCGATACGCAGTATTTT.